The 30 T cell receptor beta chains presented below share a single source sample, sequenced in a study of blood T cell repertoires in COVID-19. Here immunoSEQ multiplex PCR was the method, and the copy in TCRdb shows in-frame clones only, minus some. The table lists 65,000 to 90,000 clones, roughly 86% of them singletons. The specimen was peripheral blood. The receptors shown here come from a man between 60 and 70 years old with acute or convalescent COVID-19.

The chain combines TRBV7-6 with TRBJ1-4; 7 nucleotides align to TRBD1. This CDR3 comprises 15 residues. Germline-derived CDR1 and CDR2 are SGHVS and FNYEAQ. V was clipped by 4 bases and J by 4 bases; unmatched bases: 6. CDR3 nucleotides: TGTGCCAGCAGCTCCTTGGACAGGAGTAATGAAAAACTGTTTTTT. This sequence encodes CASSSLDRSNEKLFF. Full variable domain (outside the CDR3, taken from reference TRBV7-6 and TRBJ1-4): GAGVSQSPRYKVTKRGQDVALRCDPISGHVSLYWYRQALGQGPEFLTYFNYEAQQDKSGLPNDRFSAERPEGSISTLTIQRTEQRDSAMYRCASSSLDRSNEKLFFGSGTQLSVL.

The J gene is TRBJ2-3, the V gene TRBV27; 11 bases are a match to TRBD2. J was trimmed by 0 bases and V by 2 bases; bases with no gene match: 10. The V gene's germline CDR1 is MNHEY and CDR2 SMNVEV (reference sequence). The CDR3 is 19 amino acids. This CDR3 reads CASSLGSGRARSSTDTQYF. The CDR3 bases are TGTGCCAGCAGTTTAGGTAGCGGGAGGGCCAGGTCTAGCACAGATACGCAGTATTTT.

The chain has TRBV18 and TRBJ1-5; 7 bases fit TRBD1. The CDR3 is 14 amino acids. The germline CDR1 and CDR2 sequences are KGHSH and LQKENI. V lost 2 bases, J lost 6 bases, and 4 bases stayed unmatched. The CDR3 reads CASSPEQGSQPQHF. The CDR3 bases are TGTGCCAGCTCACCAGAACAGGGGAGTCAGCCCCAGCATTTT. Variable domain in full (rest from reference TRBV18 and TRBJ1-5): NAGVMQNPRHLVRRRGQEARLRCSPMKGHSHVYWYRQLPEEGLKFMVYLQKENIIDESGMPKERFSAEFPKEGPSILRIQQVVRGDSAAYFCASSPEQGSQPQHFGDGTRLSIL.

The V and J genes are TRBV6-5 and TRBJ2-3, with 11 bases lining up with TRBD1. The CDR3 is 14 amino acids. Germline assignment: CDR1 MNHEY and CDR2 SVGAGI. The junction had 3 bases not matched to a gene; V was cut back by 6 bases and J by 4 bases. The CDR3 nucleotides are TGTGCCAGCAGCTGGACAGGGGGCGCAGATACGCAGTATTTT. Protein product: CASSWTGGADTQYF.

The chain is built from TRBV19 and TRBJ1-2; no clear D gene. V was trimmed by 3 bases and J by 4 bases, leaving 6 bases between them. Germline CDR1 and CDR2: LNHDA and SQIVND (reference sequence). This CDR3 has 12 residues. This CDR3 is CASSMPGYGYTF. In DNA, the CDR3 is TGTGCCAGTAGTATGCCGGGCTATGGCTACACCTTC.

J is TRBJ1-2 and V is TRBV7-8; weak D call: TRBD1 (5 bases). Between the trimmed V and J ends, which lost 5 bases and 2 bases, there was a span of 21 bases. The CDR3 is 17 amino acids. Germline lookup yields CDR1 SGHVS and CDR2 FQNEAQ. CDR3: CASSPWGGAIGNYGYTF. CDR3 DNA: TGTGCCAGCAGCCCGTGGGGGGGAGCGATAGGGAACTATGGCTACACCTTC.

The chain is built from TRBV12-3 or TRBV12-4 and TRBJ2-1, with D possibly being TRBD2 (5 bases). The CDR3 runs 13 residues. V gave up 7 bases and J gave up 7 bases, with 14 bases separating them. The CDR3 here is CASTGRDRNEQFF. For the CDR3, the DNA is TGTGCCAGCACTGGGAGAGATCGTAATGAGCAGTTCTTC.

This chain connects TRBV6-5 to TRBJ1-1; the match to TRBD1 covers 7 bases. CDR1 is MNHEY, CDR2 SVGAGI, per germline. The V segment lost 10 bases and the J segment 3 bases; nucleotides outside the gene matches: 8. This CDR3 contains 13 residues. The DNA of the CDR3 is TGTGCCACCGAAGGGACAGCGGACACTGAAGCTTTCTTT. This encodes CATEGTADTEAFF.

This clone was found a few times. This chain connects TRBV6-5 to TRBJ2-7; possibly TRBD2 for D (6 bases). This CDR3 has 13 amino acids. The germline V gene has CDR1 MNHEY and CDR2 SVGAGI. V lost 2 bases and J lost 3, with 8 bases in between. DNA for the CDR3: TGTGCCAGCAGTTACGGAGGGAACTACGAGCAGTACTTC. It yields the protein CASSYGGNYEQYF.

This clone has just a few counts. CDR3 sequence reads: CATSDSRRTHNEQFF. The CDR3 DNA sequence: TGTGCCACCAGTGATTCACGCCGGACACACAATGAGCAGTTCTTC. The chain couples TRBV24-1 to TRBJ2-1, with D possibly matching TRBD1 (5 bases). Germline V lookup: CDR1 KGHDR, CDR2 SFDVKD. Trimming removed 2 bases at V and 5 bases at J, with 12 bases between. The CDR3 totals 15 residues.

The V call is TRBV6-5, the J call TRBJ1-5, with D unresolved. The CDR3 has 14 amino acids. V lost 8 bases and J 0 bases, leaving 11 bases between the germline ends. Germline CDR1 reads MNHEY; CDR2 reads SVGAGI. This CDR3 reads CASLPAYSNQPQHF. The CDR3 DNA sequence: TGTGCCAGCCTTCCAGCGTATAGCAATCAGCCCCAGCATTTT.

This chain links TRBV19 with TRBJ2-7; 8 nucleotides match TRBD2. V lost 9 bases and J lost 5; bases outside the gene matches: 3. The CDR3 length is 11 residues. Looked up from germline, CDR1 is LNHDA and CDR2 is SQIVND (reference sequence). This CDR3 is CASGGADEQYF. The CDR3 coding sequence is TGTGCCAGCGGGGGGGCGGACGAGCAGTACTTC.

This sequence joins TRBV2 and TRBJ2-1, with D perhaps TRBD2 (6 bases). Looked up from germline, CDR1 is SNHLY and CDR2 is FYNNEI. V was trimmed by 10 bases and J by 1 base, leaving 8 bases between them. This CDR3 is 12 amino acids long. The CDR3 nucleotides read TGTGCCACTAGCGCTTCCTACAATGAGCAGTTCTTC. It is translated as CATSASYNEQFF.

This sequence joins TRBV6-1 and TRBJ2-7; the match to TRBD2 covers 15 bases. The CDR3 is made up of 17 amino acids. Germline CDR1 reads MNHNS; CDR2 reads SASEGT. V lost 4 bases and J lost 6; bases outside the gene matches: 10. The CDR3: CASSAGTSGRIAREQYF. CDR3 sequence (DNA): TGTGCCAGCAGTGCCGGGACTAGCGGGAGGATAGCCCGCGAGCAGTACTTC.

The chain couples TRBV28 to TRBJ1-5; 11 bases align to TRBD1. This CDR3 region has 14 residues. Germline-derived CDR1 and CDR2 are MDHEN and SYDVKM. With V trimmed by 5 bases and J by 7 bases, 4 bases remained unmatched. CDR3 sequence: CASSTGQGGQPQHF. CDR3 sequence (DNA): TGTGCCAGCAGTACGGGACAGGGGGGCCAGCCCCAGCATTTT.

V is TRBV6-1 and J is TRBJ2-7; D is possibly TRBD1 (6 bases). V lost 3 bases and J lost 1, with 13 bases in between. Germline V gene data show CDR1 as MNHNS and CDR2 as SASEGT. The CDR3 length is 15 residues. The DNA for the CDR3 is TGTGCCAGCAGTGACCCCCAGGGGACGTCCTACGAGCAGTACTTC. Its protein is CASSDPQGTSYEQYF.

CDR3 DNA: TGTGCCAGCAGAGGGCCTAACGCAGATACGCAGTATTTT. The encoded protein is CASRGPNADTQYF. V is TRBV19 and J is TRBJ2-3; possible D gene TRBD2, 5 bases. CDR1 is LNHDA, CDR2 SQIVND, per germline (reference sequence). The V end lost 9 bases, the J end lost 4 bases, and 14 bases lay between the germline ends. The CDR3 is made up of 13 amino acids.

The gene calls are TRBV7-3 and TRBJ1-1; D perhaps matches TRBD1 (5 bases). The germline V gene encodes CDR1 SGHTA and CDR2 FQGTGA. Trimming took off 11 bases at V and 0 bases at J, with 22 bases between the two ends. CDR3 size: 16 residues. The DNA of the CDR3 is TGTGCCCGCGAGATGGAGGGGATGGGTATGAACACTGAAGCTTTCTTT. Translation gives CAREMEGMGMNTEAFF.

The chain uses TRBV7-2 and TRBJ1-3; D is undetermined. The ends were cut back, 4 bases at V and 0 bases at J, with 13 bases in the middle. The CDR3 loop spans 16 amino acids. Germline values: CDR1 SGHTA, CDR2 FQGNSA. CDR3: CASSYGLRNSGNTIYF. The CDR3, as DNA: TGTGCCAGCAGCTATGGACTACGAAACTCTGGAAACACCATATATTTT.

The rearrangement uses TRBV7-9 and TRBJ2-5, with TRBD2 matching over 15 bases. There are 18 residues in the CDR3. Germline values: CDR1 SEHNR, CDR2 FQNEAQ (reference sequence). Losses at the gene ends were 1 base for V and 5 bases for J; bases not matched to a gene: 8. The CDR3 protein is CASSLEGGLAGGRETQYF. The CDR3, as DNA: TGTGCCAGCAGCTTAGAAGGGGGACTAGCGGGAGGACGGGAGACCCAGTACTTC.

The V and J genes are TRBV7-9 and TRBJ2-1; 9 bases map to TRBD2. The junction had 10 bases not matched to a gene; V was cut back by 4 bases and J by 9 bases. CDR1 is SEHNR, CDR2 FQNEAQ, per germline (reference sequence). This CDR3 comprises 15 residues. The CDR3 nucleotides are TGTGCCAGCAGCTACATAGCGGGAGTACTTAGTGAGCAGTTCTTC. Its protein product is CASSYIAGVLSEQFF.

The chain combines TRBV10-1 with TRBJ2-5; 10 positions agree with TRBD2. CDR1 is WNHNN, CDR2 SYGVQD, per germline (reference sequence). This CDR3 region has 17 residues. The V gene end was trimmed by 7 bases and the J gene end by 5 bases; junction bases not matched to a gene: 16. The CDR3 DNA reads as TGCGCCAGCAAGGAGGGGAGCGGGAGGGGTTTGAGGGAGACCCAGTACTTC. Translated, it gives CASKEGSGRGLRETQYF.

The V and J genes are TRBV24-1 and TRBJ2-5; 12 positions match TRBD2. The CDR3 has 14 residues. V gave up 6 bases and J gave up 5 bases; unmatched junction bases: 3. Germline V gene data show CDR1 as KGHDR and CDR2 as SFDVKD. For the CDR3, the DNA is TGTGCCACCAGTCAACTAGCGGGAGGTGAGACCCAGTACTTC. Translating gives CATSQLAGGETQYF.

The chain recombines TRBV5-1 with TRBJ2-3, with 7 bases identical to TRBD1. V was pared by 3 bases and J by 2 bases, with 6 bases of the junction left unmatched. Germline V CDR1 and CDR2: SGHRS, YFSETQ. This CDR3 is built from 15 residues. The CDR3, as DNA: TGCGCCAGCAGCTCTAGGGGACAGATCACAGATACGCAGTATTTT. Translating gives CASSSRGQITDTQYF.

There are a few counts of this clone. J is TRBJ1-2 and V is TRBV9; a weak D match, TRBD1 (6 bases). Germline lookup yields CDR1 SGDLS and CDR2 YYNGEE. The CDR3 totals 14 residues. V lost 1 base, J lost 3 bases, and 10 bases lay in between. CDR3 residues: CASSVTSGDYGYTF. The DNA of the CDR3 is TGTGCCAGCAGCGTAACCTCAGGGGACTATGGCTACACCTTC. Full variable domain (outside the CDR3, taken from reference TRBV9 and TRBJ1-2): DSGVTQTPKHLITATGQRVTLRCSPRSGDLSVYWYQQSLDQGLQFLIQYYNGEERAKGNILERFSAQQFPDLHSELNLSSLELGDSALYFCASSVTSGDYGYTFGSGTRLTVV.

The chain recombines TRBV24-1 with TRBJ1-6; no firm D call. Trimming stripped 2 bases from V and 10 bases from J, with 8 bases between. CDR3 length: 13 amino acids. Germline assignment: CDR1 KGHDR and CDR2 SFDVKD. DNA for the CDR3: TGTGCCACCAGTGATTCGGGGAGGTCACCCCTCCACTTT. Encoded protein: CATSDSGRSPLHF.

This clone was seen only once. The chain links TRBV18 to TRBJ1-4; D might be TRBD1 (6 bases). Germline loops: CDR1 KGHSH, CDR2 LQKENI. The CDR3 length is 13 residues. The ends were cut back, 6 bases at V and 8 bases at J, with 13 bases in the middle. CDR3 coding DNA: TGTGCCAGCTCCCCTGTGAGGGGGGAAAAACTGTTTTTT. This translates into CASSPVRGEKLFF.

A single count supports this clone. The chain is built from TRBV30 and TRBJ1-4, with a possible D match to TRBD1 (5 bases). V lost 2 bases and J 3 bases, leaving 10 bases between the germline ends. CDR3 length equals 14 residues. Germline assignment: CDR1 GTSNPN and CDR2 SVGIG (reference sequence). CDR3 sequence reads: CAWSSTVSNEKLFF. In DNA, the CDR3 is TGTGCCTGGAGTTCGACAGTGTCTAATGAAAAACTGTTTTTT.

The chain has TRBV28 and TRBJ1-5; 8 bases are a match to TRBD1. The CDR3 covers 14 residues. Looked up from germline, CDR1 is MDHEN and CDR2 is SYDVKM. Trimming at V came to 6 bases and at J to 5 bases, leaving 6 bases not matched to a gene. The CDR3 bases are TGTGCCAGCAGACCAGGACAGGGCTATCAGCCCCAGCATTTT. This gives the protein CASRPGQGYQPQHF.

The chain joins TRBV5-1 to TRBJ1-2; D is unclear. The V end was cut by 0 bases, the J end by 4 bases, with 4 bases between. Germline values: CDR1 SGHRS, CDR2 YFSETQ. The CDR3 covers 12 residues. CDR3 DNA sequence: TGCGCCAGCAGCTTGGACAGCTATGGCTACACCTTC. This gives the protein CASSLDSYGYTF.